This record covers a single T cell receptor (beta chain). The antigen is not known. This record belongs to a study of shared clonotypes between healthy human individuals. Study-level findings and limits: A handful of donors had 4% to 6.5% of their naive CD4 clonotypes in common.

Per the authors' pipeline: As immunoSEQ supplied junction-only sequences (without quality scores), filtering differed. Repertoires were generated with immunoSEQ multiplex PCR, while TCRdb's copy carries only in-frame clones and drops some. That table gives V, J and clone size, and the DNA gave D and trimming. The sample includes around 2.5 million clones, 80% to 95% of them seen just once. The CDR3 consists of 15 residues. CDR1 and CDR2 (germline): SGHRS, YFSETQ. The V and J ends lost 4 bases and 7 bases, in that order; junction bases with no gene match: 8. The clonotype originates from a man between 18 and 29 years old in good health. Some clones in this sample may be carry-over from other donors' samples. Material for sequencing was naive CD4+ T cells from PBMCs. Subset here: CD45RA+ positively selected. The chain joins TRBV5-1 to TRBJ2-3, with 11 bases lining up with TRBD2. The CDR3 DNA is TGCGCCAGCAGCCCAGGGACTAGCGGATCAAATACGCAGTATTTT. It is translated as CASSPGTSGSNTQYF.